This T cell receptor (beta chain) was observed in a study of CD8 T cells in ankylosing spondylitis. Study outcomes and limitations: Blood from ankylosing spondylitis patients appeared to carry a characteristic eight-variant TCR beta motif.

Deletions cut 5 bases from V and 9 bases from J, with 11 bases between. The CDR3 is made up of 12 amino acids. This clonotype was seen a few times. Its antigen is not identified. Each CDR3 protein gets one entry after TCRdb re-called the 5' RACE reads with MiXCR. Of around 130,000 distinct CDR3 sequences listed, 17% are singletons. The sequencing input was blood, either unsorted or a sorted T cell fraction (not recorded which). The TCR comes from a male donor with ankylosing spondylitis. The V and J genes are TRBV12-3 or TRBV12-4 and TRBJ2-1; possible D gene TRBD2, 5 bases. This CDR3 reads CASSPPAGEQFF. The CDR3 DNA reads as TGTGCCAGCAGTCCCCCGGCGGGTGAGCAGTTCTTC.